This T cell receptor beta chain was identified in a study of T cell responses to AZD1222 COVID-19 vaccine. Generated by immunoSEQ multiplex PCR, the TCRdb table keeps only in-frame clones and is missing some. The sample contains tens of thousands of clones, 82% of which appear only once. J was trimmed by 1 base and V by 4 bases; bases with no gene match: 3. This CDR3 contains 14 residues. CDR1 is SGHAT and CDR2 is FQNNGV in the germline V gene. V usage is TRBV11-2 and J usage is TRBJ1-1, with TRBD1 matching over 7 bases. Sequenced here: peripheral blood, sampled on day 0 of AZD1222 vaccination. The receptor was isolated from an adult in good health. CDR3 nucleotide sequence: TGTGCCAGCAGCTACAGACAGGGGAACACTGAAGCTTTCTTT. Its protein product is CASSYRQGNTEAFF.